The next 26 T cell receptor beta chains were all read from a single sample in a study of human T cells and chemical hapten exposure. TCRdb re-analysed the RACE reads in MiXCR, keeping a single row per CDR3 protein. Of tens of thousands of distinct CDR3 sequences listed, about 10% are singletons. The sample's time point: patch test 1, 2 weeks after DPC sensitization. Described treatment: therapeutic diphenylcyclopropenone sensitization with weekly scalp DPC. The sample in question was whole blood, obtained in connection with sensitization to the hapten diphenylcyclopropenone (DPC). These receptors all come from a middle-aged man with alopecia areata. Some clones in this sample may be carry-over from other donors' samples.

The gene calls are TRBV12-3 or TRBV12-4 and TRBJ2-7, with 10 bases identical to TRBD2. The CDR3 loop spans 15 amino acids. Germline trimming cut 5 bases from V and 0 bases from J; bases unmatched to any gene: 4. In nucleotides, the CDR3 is TGTGCCAGCAGTCACGGGACTAGCGTCTCCTACGAGCAGTACGTC. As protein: CASSHGTSVSYEQYV.

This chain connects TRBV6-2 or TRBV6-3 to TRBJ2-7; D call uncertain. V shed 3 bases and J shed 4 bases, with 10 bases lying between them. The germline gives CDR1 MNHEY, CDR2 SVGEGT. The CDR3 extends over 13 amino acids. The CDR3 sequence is CASSYTGHYEQYV. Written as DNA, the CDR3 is TGTGCCAGCAGTTATACGGGTCATTACGAGCAGTACGTC.

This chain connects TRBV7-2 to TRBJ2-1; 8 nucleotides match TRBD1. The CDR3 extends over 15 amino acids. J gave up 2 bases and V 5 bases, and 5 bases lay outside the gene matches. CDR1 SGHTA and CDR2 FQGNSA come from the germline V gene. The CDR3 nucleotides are TGTGCCAGCAGCCCACTGGACAGGGCCTACAATGAGCAGTTCTTC. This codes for CASSPLDRAYNEQFF.

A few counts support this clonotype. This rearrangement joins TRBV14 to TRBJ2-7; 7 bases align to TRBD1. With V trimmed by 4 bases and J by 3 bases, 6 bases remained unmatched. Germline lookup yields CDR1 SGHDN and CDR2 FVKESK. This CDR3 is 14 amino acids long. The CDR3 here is CASSPGTDYYEQYV. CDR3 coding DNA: TGTGCCAGCAGCCCGGGGACAGATTACTACGAGCAGTACGTC.

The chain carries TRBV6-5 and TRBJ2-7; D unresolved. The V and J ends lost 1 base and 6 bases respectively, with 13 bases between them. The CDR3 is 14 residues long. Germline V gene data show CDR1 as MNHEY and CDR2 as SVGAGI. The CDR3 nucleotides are TGTGCCAGCAGTTACTGGGCCTCTACAAGCGAGCAGTACTTC. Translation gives CASSYWASTSEQYF.

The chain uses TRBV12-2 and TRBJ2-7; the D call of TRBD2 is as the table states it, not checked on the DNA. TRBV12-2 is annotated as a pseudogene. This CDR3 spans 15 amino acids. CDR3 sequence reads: CASRLYYSGTYEQYF. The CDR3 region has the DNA TGTGCAAGTCGCTTATATTATAGCGGGACCTACGAGCAGTACTTC.

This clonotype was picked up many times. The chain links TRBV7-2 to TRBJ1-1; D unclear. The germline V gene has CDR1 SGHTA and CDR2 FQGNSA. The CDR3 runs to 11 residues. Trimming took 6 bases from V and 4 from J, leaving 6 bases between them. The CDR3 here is CASSSFTEAFF. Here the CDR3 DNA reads TGTGCCAGCAGTTCGTTCACTGAAGCTTTCTTT.

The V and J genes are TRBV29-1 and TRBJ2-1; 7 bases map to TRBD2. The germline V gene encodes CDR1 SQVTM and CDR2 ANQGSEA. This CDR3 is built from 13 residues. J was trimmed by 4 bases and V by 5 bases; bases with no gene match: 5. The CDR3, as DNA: TGCAGCGTTACCGGGACTACTTACAATGAGCAGTTCTTC. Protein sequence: CSVTGTTYNEQFF.

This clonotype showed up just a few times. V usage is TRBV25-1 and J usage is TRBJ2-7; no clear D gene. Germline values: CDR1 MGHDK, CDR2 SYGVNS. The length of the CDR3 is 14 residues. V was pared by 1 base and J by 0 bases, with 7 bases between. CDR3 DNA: TGTGCCAGCAGTGAATCGATGAGCTCCTACGAGCAGTACTTC. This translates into CASSESMSSYEQYF.

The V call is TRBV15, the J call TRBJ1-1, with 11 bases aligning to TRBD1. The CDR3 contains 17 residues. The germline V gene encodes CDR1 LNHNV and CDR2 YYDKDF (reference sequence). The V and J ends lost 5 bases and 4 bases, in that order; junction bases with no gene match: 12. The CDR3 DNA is TGTGCCACCAGCGGAAGAAGTGGGACAGGGGGAGGCACTGAAGCTTTCTTT. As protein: CATSGRSGTGGGTEAFF.

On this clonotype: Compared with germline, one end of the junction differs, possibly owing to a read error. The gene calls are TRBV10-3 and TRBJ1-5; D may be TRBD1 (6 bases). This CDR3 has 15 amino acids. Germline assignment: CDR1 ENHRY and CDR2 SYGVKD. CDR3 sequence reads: CATSSPTGKMEPQHF. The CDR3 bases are TGTGCCACCAGTAGCCCCACAGGGAAAATGGAGCCCCAGCATTTT.

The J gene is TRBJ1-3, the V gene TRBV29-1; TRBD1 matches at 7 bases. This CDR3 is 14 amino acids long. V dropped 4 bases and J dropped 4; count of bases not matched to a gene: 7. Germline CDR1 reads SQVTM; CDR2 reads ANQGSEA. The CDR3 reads CSVGDRVDGNTIYF. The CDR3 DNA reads TGCAGCGTTGGAGACAGGGTTGACGGAAACACCATATATTTT. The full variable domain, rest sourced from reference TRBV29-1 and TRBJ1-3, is SAVISQKPSRDICQRGTSLTIQCQVDSQVTMMFWYRQQPGQSLTLIATANQGSEATYESGFVIDKFPISRPNLTFSTLTVSNMSPEDSSIYLCSVGDRVDGNTIYFGEGSWLTVV.

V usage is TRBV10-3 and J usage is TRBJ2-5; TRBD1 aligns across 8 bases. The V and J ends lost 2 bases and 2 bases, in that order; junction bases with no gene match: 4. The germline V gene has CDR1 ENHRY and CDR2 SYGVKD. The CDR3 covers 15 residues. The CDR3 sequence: CAISEAGGRQETQYF. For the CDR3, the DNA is TGTGCCATCAGTGAGGCAGGGGGCCGGCAAGAGACCCAGTACTTC.

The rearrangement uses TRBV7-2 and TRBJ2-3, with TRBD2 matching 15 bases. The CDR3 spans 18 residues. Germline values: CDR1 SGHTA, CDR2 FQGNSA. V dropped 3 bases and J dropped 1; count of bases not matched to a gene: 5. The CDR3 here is CASSLGLAGGFGTDTQYF. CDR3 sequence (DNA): TGTGCCAGCAGCTTGGGACTAGCGGGAGGTTTTGGCACAGATACGCAGTATTTT.

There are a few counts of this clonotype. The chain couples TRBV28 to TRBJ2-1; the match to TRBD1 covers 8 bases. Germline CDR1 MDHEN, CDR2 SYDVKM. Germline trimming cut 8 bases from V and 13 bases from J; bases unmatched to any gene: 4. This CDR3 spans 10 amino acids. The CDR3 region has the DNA TGTGCCAGCGGACAGGGATCCCAGTTCTTC. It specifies CASGQGSQFF.

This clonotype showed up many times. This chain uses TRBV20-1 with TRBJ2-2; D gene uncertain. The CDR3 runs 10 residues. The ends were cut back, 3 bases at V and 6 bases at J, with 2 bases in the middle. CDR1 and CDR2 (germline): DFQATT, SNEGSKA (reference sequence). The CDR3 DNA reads TGCAGTGCTAGGGCCGGGGAGCTGTTTTTT. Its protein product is CSARAGELFF.

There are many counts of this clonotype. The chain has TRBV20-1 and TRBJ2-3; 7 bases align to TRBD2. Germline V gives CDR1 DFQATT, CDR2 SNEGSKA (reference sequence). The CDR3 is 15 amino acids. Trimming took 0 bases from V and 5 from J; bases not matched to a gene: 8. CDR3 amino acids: CSAREGGRARDTQYF. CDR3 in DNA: TGCAGTGCTAGAGAAGGTGGGAGGGCCAGAGATACGCAGTATTTT.

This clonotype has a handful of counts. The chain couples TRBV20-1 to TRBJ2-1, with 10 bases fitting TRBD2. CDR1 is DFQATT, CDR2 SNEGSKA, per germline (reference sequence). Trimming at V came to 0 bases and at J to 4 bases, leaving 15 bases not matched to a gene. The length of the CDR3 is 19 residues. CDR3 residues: CSARDLINFGLAEYNEQFF. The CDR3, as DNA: TGCAGTGCTAGAGATCTCATCAATTTCGGACTAGCGGAGTACAATGAGCAGTTCTTC.

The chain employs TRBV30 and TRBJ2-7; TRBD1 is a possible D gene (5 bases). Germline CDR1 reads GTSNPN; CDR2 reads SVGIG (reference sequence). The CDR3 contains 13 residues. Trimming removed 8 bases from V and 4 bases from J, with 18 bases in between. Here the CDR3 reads CAGHSVSPYEQYV. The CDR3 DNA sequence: TGTGCCGGACACTCAGTCAGCCCATACGAGCAGTACGTC.

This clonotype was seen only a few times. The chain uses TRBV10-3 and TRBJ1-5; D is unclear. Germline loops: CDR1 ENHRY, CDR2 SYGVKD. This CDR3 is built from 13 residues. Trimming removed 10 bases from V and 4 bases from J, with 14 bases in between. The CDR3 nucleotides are TGTGCCACCAACATGGGAGGGAATCAGCCCCAGCATTTT. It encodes CATNMGGNQPQHF.

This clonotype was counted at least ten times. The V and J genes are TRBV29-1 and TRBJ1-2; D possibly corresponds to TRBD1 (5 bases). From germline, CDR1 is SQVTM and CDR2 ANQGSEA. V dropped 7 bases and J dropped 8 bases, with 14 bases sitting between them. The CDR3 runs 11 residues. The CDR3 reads CSGSQGEGYTF. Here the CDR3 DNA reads TGCAGCGGATCCCAGGGTGAAGGCTACACCTTC.

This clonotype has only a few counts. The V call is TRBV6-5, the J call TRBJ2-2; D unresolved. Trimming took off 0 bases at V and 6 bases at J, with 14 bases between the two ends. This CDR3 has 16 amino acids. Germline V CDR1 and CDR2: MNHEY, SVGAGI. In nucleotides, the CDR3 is TGTGCCAGCAGTTACTCGTGGCGGTCGGACGCCGGGGAGCTGTTTTTT. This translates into CASSYSWRSDAGELFF.

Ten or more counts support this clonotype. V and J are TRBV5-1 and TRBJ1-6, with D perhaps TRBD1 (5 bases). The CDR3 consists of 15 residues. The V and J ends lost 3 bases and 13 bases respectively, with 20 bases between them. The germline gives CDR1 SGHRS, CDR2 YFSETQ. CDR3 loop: CASSWSGDQKTPLHF. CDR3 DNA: TGCGCCAGCAGCTGGTCCGGGGACCAAAAGACGCCCCTCCACTTT.

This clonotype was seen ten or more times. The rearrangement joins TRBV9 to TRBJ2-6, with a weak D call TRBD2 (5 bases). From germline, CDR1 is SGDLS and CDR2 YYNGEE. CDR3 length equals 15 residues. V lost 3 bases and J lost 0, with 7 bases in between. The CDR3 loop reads CASSEEGSGANVLTF. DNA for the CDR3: TGTGCCAGCAGCGAAGAGGGCTCTGGGGCCAACGTCCTGACTTTC.

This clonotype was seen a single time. This CDR3 reads CASSLAQDLAKNIQYF. DNA of the CDR3: TGTGCCAGCAGCTTAGCTCAGGATCTAGCCAAAAACATTCAGTACTTC. V usage is TRBV7-2 and J usage is TRBJ2-4, with D hard to call. V gave up 0 bases and J gave up 0 bases, with 9 bases separating them. The germline gives CDR1 SGHTA, CDR2 FQGNSA. There are 16 residues in the CDR3. The variable domain in full, completed from reference TRBV7-2 and TRBJ2-4, reads GAGVSQSPSNKVTEKGKDVELRCDPISGHTALYWYRQSLGQGLEFLIYFQGNSAPDKSGLPSDRFSAERTGGSVSTLTIQRTQQEDSAVYLCASSLAQDLAKNIQYFGAGTRLSVL.

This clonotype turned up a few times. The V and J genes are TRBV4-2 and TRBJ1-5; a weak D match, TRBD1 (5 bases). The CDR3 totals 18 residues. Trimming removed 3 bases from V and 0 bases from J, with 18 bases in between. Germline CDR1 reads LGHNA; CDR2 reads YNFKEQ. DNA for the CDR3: TGTGCCAGCAGCCAGGCATGGTTCGACAGCGATAGCAATCAGCCCCAGCATTTT. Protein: CASSQAWFDSDSNQPQHF.